What follows are 13 T cell receptor beta chains derived from one specimen sequenced in a study of blood T cell repertoires in COVID-19. The method was immunoSEQ multiplex PCR; TCRdb's version includes in-frame clones alone and lacks a portion of them. The data contain over 150,000 clones, about 79% of them singletons. The sample consisted of peripheral blood. These receptors were taken from a human donor in a cohort sampled during active COVID-19.

V is TRBV5-1 and J is TRBJ1-5; D remains ambiguous. The CDR3 runs 15 residues. Germline V gene data show CDR1 as SGHRS and CDR2 as YFSETQ. The V gene lost 0 bases and the J gene lost 3 bases, with 10 bases spanning the gap. This chain's CDR3 is CASSLAGRNNQPQHF. As DNA, the CDR3 is TGCGCCAGCAGCTTGGCCGGCAGGAACAATCAGCCCCAGCATTTT.

The count of this clone is one. This rearrangement joins TRBV7-2 to TRBJ2-3; unclear D gene. Germline assignment: CDR1 SGHTA and CDR2 FQGNSA. The ends were cut back, 3 bases at V and 2 bases at J, with 9 bases in the middle. This CDR3 spans 14 amino acids. The CDR3 here is CASSLLGLTDTQYF. The CDR3 bases are TGTGCCAGCAGCTTGCTGGGCCTCACAGATACGCAGTATTTT.

The chain recombines TRBV9 with TRBJ2-1; D gene ambiguous. The V end was cut by 0 bases, the J end by 6 bases, with 10 bases between. The V gene's germline CDR1 is SGDLS and CDR2 YYNGEE. The length of the CDR3 is 14 residues. The CDR3 DNA reads as TGTGCCAGCAGCGTAGGAGGCGTCGGCAATGAGCAGTTCTTC. It specifies CASSVGGVGNEQFF.

This chain joins TRBV28 and TRBJ2-7, with 8 positions matching TRBD1. J lost 9 bases, V lost 5 bases, and 9 bases had no gene match. In germline, CDR1 is MDHEN, CDR2 SYDVKM. The CDR3 consists of 13 residues. The CDR3 sequence: CASSTPLGQGQYF. CDR3 coding DNA: TGTGCCAGCAGTACCCCTCTCGGACAGGGGCAGTACTTC.

The chain has TRBV28 and TRBJ1-4, with TRBD1 matching over 7 bases. The CDR3 totals 17 residues. The germline V gene encodes CDR1 MDHEN and CDR2 SYDVKM. V dropped 6 bases and J dropped 5; count of bases not matched to a gene: 15. CDR3 coding DNA: TGTGCCAGCAGCCCCCGGGGGTTGACAGGGCGGAATGAAAAACTGTTTTTT. Its translation is CASSPRGLTGRNEKLFF.

This chain links TRBV27 with TRBJ2-7, with D perhaps TRBD2 (6 bases). The CDR3 runs to 14 residues. The ends were cut back, 5 bases at V and 5 bases at J, with 16 bases in the middle. CDR1 and CDR2 (germline): MNHEY, SMNVEV (reference sequence). This CDR3 is CASSPWTKDHEQYF. The DNA for the CDR3 is TGTGCCAGCAGTCCTTGGACTAAAGACCACGAGCAGTACTTC.

The chain recombines TRBV24-1 with TRBJ2-3; tentative D call: TRBD2 (7 bases). V shed 3 bases and J shed 4 bases, with 10 bases lying between them. This CDR3 contains 14 residues. CDR1 is KGHDR and CDR2 is SFDVKD in the germline V gene. CDR3 bases: TGTGCCACCAGTGATACGGGGGGCCCAGATACGCAGTATTTT. Its protein product is CATSDTGGPDTQYF.

The chain uses TRBV27 and TRBJ1-5; the D gene is possibly TRBD1 (5 bases). The CDR3 sequence is 15 residues long. The V and J ends lost 2 bases and 2 bases respectively, with 10 bases between them. The V gene's germline CDR1 is MNHEY and CDR2 SMNVEV (reference sequence). The CDR3 coding sequence is TGTGCCAGCAGTTTAGGGGCGTCGGGCAATCAGCCCCAGCATTTT. Its protein is CASSLGASGNQPQHF.

J is TRBJ2-1 and V is TRBV12-3 or TRBV12-4; the D gene is possibly TRBD2 (5 bases). Trimming took 7 bases from V and 0 from J, leaving 7 bases between them. The CDR3 contains 13 residues. Written as DNA, the CDR3 is TGTGCCAGCACCCGGGGCTCCTACAATGAGCAGTTCTTC. Translation gives CASTRGSYNEQFF.

This clone was counted a single time. The chain joins TRBV19 to TRBJ2-1; 8 bases agree with TRBD2. The CDR3 extends over 15 amino acids. CDR1 is LNHDA, CDR2 SQIVND, per germline (reference sequence). Unmatched junction bases numbered 11, after V lost 6 bases and J lost 7 bases. DNA of the CDR3: TGTGCCAGTAGCCAAAGGGGCTCGGGAGGGAATGAGCAGTTCTTC. The encoded protein is CASSQRGSGGNEQFF. Drawing the rest from reference TRBV19 and TRBJ2-1, the complete variable domain is DGGITQSPKYLFRKEGQNVTLSCEQNLNHDAMYWYRQDPGQGLRLIYYSQIVNDFQKGDIAEGYSVSREKKESFPLTVTSAQKNPTAFYLCASSQRGSGGNEQFFGPGTRLTVL.

This sequence joins TRBV6-5 and TRBJ1-5; D not certain. CDR1 is MNHEY, CDR2 SVGAGI, per germline. Trimming removed 4 bases at V and 8 bases at J, with 9 bases between. The CDR3 is 12 amino acids. CDR3 loop: CASSSSAEPQHF. CDR3 coding DNA: TGTGCCAGCAGTTCCTCAGCGGAGCCCCAGCATTTT.

The chain couples TRBV28 to TRBJ1-2; tentative D call: TRBD1 (5 bases). CDR1 and CDR2 (germline): MDHEN, SYDVKM. This CDR3 is built from 15 residues. V was clipped by 6 bases and J by 4 bases, with 18 bases between them. The CDR3 coding sequence is TGTGCCAGCAGCCGCGGGGACGGATCGAGCTATGGCTACACCTTC. Translating it yields CASSRGDGSSYGYTF.

This chain uses TRBV6-2 or TRBV6-3 with TRBJ1-1; no firm D call. The CDR3 sequence is 15 residues long. Germline V CDR1 and CDR2: MNHEY, SVGEGT. V shed 4 bases and J shed 2 bases, with 14 bases lying between them. Here the CDR3 DNA reads TGTGCCAGCAGTTCTGGCCGATTAAAAAACACTGAAGCTTTCTTT. It is translated as CASSSGRLKNTEAFF.